Listed here is a single TCR beta chain. Germline and junction disagree at one end, which may indicate a read error. The data belong to a study of metastatic and nonmetastatic thyroid tumors. TCRdb re-analyzed the PCR reads through MiXCR. The repertoire consists of 20,000 to 25,000 clones, with less than 20% occurring once and the leading ten covering 2.5% to 3%. Nobody among the patients had been given any treatment before thyroid surgery. The germline gives CDR1 SGHRS, CDR2 YFSETQ. The CDR3 consists of 15 residues. The receptor was isolated from a male donor with papillary thyroid cancer or a benign thyroid nodule (not recorded which). Some clones in this sample may be carry-over from other donors' samples. The sequenced sample was adjacent normal tissue. The rearrangement uses TRBV5-1 and TRBJ2-2; D gene unclear. The CDR3 sequence is CVSSLAGQNTGELFF. The DNA for the CDR3 is TGTGTCAGCAGCTTGGCTGGGCAGAACACCGGGGAGCTGTTTTTT.